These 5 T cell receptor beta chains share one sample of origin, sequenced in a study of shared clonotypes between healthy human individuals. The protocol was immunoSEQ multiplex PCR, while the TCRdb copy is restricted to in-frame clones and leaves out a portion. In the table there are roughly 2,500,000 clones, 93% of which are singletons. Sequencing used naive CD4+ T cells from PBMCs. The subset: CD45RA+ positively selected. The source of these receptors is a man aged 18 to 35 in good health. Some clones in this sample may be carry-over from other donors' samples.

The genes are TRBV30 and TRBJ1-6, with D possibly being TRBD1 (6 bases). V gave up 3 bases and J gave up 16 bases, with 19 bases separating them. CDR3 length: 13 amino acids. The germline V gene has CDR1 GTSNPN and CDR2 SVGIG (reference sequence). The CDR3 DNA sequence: TGTGCCTGGAGAGAGACAGGCCCCTTCGGTCTCCACTTT. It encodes CAWRETGPFGLHF.

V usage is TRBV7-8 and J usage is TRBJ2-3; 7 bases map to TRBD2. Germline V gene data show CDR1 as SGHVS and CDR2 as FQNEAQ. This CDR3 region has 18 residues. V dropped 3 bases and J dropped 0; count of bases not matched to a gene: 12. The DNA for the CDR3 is TGTGCCAGCAGCTTCCGACCTGGGAGCGGGGCTAGCACAGATACGCAGTATTTT. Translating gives CASSFRPGSGASTDTQYF. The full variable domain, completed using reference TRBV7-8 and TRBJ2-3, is GAGVSQSPRYKVAKRGQDVALRCDPISGHVSLFWYQQALGQGPEFLTYFQNEAQLDKSGLPSDRFFAERPEGSVSTLKIQRTQQEDSAVYLCASSFRPGSGASTDTQYFGPGTRLTVL.

CDR3 sequence (DNA): TGTGCCAGTAGTATCCAGGAGGGGTTCGATACGCAGTATTTT. Protein product: CASSIQEGFDTQYF. The V and J genes are TRBV19 and TRBJ2-3; maybe TRBD2 (6 bases). The germline V and J ends were trimmed by 3 bases and 6 bases, with 13 bases remaining between them. From germline, CDR1 is LNHDA and CDR2 SQIVND (reference sequence). The CDR3 covers 14 residues.

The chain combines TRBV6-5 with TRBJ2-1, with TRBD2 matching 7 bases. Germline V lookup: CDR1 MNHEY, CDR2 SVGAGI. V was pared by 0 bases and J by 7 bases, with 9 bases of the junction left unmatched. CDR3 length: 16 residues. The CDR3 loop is CASSYSLAAGVNEQFF. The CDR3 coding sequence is TGTGCCAGCAGTTACTCTCTAGCGGCAGGAGTAAATGAGCAGTTCTTC.

In DNA form, the CDR3 reads TGCGCCAGCAGTGGGGACAGGGTCTCTACTGAAGCTTTCTTT. This codes for CASSGDRVSTEAFF. The chain combines TRBV10-2 with TRBJ1-1; 9 positions agree with TRBD1. The V gene's germline CDR1 is WSHSY and CDR2 SAAADI. This CDR3 has 14 amino acids. V trimming: 4 bases; J trimming: 5 bases; junction bases outside the gene matches: 5.